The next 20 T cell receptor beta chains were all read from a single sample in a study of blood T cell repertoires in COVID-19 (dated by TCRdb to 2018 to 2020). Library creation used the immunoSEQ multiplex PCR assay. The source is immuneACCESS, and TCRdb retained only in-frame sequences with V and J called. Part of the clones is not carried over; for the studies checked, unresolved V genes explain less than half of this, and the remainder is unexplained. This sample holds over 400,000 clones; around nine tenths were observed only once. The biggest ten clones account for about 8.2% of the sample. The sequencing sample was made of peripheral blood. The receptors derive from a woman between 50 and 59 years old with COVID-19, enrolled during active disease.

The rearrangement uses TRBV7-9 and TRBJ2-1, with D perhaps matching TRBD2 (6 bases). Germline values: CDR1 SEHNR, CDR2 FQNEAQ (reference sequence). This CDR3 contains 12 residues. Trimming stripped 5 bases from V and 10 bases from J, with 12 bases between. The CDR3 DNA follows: TGTGCCAGCAGCATCGGGGGAGACGAGCAGTTCTTC. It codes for CASSIGGDEQFF.

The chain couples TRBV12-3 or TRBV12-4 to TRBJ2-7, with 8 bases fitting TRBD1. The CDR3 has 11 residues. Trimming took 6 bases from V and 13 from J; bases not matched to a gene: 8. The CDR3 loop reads CASSLRDRLYF. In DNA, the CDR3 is TGTGCCAGCAGCCTAAGGGACAGGCTCTACTTC.

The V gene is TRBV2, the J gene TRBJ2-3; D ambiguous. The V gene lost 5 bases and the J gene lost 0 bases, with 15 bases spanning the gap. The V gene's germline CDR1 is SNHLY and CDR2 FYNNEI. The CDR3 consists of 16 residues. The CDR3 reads CASSRSDISSTDTQYF. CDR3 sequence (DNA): TGTGCCAGCAGTCGCTCAGACATCTCTAGCACAGATACGCAGTATTTT. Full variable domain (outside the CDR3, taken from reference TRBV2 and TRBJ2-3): EPEVTQTPSHQVTQMGQEVILRCVPISNHLYFYWYRQILGQKVEFLVSFYNNEISEKSEIFDDQFSVERPDGSNFTLKIRSTKLEDSAMYFCASSRSDISSTDTQYFGPGTRLTVL.

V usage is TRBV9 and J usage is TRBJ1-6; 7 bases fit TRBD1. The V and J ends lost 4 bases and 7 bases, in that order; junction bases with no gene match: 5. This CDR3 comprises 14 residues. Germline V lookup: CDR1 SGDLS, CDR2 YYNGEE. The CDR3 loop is CASSPGTANSPLHF. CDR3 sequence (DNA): TGTGCCAGCAGCCCGGGGACAGCAAATTCACCCCTCCACTTT.

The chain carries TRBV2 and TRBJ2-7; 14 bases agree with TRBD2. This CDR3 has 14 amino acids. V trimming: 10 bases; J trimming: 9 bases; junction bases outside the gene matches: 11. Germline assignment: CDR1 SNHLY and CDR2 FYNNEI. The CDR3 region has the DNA TGTGCCACCCAGCGACTAGCGGGGGGGCCGTCGCAGTACTTC. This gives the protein CATQRLAGGPSQYF.

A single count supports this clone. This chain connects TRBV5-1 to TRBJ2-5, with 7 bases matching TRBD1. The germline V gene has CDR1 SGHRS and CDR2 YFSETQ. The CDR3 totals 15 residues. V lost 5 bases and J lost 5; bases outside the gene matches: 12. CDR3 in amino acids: CASRSNTGEGETQYF. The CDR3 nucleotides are TGCGCCAGCAGGTCCAATACAGGGGAAGGGGAGACCCAGTACTTC.

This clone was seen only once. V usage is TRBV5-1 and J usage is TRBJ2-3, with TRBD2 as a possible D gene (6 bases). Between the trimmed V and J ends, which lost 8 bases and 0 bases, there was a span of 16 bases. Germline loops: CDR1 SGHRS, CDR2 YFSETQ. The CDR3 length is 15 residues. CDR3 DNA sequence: TGCGCCAGGTTAAATAGCGGACCTAGCACAGATACGCAGTATTTT. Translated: CARLNSGPSTDTQYF.

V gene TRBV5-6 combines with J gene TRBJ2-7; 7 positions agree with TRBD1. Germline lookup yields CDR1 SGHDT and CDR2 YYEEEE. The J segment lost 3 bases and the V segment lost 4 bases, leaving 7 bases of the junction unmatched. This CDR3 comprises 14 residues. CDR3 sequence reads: CASSNGDSLYEQYF. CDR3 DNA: TGTGCCAGCAGCAACGGGGACAGCCTCTACGAGCAGTACTTC.

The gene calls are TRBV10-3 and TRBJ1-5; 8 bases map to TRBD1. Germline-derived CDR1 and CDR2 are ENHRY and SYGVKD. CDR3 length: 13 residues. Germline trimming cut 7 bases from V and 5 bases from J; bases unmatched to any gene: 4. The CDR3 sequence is CAITDRVDQPQHF. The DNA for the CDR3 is TGTGCCATCACGGACAGGGTCGATCAGCCCCAGCATTTT.

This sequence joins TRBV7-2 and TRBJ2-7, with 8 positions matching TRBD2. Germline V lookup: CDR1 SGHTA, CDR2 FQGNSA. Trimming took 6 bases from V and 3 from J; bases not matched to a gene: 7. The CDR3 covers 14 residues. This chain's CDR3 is CASREGGGRYEQYF. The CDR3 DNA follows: TGTGCCAGCAGGGAAGGCGGGGGGCGCTACGAGCAGTACTTC.

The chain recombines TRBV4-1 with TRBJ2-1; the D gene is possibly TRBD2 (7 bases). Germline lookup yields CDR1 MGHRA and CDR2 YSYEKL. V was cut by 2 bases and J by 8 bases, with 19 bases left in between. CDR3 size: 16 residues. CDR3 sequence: CASSQTGGAYYHEQFF. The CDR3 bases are TGCGCCAGCAGCCAAACTGGGGGGGCCTATTATCATGAGCAGTTCTTC.

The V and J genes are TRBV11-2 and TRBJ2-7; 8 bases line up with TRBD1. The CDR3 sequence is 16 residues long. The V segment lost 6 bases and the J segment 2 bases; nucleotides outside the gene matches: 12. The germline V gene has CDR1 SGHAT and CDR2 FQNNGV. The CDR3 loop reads CASSYNWGQVTYEQYF. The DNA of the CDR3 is TGTGCCAGCAGTTACAATTGGGGACAGGTCACCTACGAGCAGTACTTC.

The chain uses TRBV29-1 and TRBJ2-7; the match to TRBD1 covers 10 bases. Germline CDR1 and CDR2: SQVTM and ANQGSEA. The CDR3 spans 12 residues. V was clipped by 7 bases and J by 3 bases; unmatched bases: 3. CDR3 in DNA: TGCAGCGGTGGGGACAGGGGCTACGAGCAGTACTTC. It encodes CSGGDRGYEQYF.

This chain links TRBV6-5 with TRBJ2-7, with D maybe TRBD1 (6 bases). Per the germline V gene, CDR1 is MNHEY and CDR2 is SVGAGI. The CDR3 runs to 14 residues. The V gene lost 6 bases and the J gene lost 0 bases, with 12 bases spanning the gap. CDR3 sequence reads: CASRTPGASYEQYF. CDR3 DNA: TGTGCCAGCAGAACTCCAGGGGCCTCCTACGAGCAGTACTTC.

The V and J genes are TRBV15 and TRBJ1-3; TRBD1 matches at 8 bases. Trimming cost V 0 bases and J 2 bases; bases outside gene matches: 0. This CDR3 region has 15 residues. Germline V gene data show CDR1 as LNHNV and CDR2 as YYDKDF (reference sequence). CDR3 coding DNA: TGTGCCACCAGCAGAGAGACAGGGGCTGGAAACACCATATATTTT. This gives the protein CATSRETGAGNTIYF.

CDR3 protein: CAFDRGPGSYNSPLHF. DNA for the CDR3: TGTGCCTTTGACAGGGGCCCGGGGTCCTATAATTCACCCCTCCACTTT. The rearrangement uses TRBV7-3 and TRBJ1-6, with TRBD1 matching over 8 bases. Germline V CDR1 and CDR2: SGHTA, FQGTGA. This CDR3 comprises 16 residues. The J segment lost 1 base and the V segment lost 11 bases, leaving 10 bases of the junction unmatched.

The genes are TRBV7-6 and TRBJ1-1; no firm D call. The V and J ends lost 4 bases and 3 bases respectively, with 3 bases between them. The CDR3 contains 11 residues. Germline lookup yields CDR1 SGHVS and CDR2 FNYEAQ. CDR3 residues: CASSSYTEAFF. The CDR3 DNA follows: TGTGCCAGCAGCTCTTACACTGAAGCTTTCTTT.

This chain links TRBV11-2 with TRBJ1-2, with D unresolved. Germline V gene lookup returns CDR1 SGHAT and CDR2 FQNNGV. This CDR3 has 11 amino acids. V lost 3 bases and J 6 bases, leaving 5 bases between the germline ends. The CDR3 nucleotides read TGTGCCAGCAGCTTGGGAGATGGCTACACCTTC. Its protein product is CASSLGDGYTF.

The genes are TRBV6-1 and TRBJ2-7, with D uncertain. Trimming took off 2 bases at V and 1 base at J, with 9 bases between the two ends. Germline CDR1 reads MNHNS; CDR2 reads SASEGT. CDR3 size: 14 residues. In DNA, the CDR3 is TGTGCCAGCAGTGAACTAGGATTTTCCTACGAGCAGTACTTC. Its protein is CASSELGFSYEQYF.

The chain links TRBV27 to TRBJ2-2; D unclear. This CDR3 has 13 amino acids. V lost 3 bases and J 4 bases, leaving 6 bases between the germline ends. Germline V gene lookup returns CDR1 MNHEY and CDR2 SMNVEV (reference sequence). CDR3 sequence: CASSFYLTGELFF. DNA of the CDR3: TGTGCCAGCAGTTTTTATCTCACCGGGGAGCTGTTTTTT.